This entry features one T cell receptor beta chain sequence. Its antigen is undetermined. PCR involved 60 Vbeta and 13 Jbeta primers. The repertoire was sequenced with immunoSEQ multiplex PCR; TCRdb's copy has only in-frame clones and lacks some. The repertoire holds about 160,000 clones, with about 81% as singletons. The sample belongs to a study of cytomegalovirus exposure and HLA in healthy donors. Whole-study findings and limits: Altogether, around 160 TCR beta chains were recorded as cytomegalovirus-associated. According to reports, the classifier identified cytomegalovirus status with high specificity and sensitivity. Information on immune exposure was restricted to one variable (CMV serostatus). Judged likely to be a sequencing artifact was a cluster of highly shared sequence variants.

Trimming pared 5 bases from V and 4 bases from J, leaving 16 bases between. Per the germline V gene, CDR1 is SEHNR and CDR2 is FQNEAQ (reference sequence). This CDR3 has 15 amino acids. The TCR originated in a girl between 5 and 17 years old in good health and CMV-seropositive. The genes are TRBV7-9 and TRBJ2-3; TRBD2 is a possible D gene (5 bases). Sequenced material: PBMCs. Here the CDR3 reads CASSDGVGRSDTQYF. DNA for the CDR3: TGTGCCAGCAGCGACGGGGTCGGTCGCTCAGATACGCAGTATTTT.